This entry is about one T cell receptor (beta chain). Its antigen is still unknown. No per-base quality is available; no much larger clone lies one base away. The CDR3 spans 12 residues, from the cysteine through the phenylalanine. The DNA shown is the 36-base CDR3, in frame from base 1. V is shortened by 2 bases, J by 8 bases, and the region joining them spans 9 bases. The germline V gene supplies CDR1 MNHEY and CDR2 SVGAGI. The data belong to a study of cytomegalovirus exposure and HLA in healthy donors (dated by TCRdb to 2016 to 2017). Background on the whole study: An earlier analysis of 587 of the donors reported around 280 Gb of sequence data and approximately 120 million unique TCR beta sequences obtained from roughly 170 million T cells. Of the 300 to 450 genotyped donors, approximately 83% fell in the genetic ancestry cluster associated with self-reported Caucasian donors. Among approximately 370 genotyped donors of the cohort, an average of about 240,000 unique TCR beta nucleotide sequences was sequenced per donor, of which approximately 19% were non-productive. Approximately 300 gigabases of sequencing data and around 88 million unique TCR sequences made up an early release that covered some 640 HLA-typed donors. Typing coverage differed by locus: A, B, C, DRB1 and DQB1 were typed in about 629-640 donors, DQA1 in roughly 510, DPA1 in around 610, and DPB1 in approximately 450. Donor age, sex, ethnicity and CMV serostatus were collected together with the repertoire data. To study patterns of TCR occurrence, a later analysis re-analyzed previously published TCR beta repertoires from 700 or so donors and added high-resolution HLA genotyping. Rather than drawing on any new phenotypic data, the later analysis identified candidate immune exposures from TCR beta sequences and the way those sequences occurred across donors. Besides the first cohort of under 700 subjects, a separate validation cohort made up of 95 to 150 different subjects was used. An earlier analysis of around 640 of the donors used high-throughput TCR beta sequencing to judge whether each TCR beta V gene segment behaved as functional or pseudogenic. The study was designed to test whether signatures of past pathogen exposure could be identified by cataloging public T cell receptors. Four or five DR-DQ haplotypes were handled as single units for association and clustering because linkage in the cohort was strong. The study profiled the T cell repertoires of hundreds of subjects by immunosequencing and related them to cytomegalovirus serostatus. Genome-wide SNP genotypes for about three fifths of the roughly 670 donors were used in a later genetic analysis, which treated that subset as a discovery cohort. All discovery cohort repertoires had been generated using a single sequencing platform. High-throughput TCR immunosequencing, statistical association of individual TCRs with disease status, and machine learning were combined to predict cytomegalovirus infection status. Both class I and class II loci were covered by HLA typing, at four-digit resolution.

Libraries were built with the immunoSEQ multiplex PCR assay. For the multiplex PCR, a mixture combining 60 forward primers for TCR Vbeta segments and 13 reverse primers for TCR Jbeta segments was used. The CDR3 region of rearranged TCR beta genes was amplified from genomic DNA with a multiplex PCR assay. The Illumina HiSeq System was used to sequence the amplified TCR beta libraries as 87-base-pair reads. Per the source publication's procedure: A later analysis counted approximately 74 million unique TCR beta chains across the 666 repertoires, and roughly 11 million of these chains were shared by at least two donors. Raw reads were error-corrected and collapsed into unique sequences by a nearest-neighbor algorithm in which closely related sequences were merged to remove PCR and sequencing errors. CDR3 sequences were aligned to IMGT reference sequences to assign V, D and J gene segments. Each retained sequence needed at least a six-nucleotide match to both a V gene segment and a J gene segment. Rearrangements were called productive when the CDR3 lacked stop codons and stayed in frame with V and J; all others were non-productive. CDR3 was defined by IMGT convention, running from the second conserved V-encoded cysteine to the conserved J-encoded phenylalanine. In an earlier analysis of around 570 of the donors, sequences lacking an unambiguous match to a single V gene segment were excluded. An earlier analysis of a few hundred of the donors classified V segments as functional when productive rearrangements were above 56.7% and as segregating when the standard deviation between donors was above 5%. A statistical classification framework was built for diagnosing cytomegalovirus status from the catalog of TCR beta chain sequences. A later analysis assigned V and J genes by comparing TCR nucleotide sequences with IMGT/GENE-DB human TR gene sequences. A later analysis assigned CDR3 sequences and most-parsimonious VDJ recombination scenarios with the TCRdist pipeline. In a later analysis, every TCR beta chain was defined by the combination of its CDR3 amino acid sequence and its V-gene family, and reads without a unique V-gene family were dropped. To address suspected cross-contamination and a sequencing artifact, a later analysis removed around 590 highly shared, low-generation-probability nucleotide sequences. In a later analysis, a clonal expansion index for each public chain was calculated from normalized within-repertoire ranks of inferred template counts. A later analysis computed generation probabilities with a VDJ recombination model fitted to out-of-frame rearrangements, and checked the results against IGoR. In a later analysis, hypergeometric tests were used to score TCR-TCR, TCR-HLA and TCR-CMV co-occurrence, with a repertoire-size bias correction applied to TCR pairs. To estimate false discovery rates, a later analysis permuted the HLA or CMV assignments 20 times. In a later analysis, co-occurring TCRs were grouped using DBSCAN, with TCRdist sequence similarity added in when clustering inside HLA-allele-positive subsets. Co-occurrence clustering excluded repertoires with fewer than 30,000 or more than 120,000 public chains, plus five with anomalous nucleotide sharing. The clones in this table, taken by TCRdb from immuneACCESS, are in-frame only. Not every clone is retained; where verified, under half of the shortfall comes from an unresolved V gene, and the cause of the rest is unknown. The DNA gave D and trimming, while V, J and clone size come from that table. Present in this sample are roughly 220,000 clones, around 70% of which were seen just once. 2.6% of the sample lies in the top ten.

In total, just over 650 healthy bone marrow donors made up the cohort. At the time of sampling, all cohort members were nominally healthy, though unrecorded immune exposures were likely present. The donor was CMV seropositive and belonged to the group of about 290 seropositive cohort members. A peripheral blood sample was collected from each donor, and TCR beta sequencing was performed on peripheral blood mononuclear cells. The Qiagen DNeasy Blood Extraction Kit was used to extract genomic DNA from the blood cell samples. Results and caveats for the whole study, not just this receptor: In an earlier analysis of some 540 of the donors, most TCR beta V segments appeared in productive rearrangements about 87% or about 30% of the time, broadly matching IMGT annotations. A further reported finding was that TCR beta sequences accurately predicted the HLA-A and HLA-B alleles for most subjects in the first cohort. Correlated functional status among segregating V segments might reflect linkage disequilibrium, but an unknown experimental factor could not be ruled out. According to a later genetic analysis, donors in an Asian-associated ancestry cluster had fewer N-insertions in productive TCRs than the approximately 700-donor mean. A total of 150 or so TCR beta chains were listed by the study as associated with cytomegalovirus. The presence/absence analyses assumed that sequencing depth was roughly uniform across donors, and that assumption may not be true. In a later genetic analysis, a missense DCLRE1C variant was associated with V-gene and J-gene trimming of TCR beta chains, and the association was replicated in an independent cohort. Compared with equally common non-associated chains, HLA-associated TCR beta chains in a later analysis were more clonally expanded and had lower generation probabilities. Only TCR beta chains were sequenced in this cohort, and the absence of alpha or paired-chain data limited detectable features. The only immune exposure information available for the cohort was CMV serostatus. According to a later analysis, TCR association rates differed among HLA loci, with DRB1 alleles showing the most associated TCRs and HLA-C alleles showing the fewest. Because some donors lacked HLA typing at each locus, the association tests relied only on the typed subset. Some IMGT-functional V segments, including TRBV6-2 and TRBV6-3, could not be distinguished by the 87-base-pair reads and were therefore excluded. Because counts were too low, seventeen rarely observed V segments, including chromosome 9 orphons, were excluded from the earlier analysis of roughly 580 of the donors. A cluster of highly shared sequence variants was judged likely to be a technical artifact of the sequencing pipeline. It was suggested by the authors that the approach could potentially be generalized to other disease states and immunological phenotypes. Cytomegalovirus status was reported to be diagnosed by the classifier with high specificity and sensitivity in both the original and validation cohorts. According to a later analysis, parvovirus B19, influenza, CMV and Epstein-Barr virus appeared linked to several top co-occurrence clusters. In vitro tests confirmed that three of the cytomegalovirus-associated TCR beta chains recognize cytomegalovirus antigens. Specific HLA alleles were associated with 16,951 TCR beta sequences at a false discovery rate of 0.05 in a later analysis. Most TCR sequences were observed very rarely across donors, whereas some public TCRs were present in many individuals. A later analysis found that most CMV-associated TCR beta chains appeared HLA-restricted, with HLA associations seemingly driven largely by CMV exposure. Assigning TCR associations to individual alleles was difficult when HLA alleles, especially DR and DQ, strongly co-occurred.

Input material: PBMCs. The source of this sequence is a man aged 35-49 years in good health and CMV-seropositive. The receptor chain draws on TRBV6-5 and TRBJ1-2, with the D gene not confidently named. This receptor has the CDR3 CASSYGRWGYTF. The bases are TGTGCCAGCAGTTACGGCAGGTGGGGCTACACCTTC.